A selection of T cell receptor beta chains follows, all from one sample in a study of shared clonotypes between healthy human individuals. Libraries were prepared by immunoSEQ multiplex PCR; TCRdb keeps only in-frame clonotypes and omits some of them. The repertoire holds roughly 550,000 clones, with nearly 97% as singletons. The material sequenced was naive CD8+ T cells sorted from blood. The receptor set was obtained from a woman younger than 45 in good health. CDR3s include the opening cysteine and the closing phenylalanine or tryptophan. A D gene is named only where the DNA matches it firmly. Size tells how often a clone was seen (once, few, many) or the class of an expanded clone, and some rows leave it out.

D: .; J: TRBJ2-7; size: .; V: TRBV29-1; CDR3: CSVGPTGAGTTEQYF; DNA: TGCAGCGTTGGCCCGACAGGAGCGGGAACAACCGAGCAGTACTTC
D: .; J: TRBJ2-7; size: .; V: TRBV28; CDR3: CASSPRDSTYEQYF; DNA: TGTGCCAGCAGCCCCCGGGACTCCACCTACGAGCAGTACTTC
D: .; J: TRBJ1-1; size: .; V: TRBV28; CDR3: CASSAGPFTEAFF; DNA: TGTGCCAGCAGTGCAGGCCCGTTCACTGAAGCTTTCTTT
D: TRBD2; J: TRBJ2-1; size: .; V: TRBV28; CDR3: CASSFPFRGLADYNEQFF; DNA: TGTGCCAGCAGTTTTCCCTTTCGGGGACTAGCGGATTACAATGAGCAGTTCTTC
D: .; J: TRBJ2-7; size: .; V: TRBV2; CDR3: CASSAGTDEQYF; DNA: TGTGCCAGCAGTGCCGGTACGGACGAGCAGTACTTC
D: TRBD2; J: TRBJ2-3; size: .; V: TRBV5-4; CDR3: CASSLAGGPDTQYF; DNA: TGTGCCAGCAGCTTAGCGGGAGGCCCAGATACGCAGTATTTT
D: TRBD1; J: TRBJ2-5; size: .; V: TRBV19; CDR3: CASSIGGQGIETQYF; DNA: TGTGCCAGTAGTATAGGAGGACAGGGAATCGAGACCCAGTACTTC
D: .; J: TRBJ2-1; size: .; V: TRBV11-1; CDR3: CASSSGAEQFF; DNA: TGTGCCAGCAGCTCAGGGGCTGAGCAGTTCTTC
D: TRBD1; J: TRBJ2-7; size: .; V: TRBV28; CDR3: CASSLSGTASYEQYF; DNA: TGTGCCAGCAGTTTATCTGGGACAGCATCCTACGAGCAGTACTTC
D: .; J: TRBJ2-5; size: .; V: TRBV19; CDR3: CASSNPAGGDQETQYF; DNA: TGTGCCAGTAGTAATCCAGCGGGTGGGGATCAAGAGACCCAGTACTTC
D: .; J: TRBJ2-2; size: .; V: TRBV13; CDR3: CASSAGLNTGELFF; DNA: TGTGCCAGCAGCGCGGGACTTAACACCGGGGAGCTGTTTTTT
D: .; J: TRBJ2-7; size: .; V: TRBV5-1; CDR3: CASSSGSYEQYF; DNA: TGCGCCAGCAGTTCAGGCTCCTACGAGCAGTACTTC
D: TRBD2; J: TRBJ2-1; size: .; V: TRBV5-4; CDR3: CASSLAANEQFF; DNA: TGTGCCAGCAGCCTAGCGGCAAATGAGCAGTTCTTC
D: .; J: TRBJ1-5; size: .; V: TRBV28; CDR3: CASSLSGYGEQPQHF; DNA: TGTGCCAGCAGTCTTTCAGGGTACGGTGAGCAGCCCCAGCATTTT
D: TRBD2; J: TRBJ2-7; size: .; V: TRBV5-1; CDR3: CASSLASGRIYEQYF; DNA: TGCGCCAGCAGCTTGGCAAGCGGGAGGATCTACGAGCAGTACTTC
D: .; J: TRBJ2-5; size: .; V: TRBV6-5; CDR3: CASSYSGQGETQYF; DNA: TGTGCCAGCAGTTACTCGGGGCAGGGAGAGACCCAGTACTTC
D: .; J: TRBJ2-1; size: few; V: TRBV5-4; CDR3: CASSSPNEQFF; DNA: TGTGCCAGCAGCTCCCCCAATGAGCAGTTCTTC
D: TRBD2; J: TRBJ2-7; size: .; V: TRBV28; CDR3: CASSSGTSGIYEQYF; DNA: TGTGCCAGCAGTTCCGGGACTAGCGGAATTTACGAGCAGTACTTC
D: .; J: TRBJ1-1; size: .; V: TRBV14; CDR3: CASSQGFRTEAFF; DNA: TGTGCCAGCAGCCAAGGGTTTCGCACTGAAGCTTTCTTT
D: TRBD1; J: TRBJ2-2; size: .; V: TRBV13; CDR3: CASSPQGGSNTGELFF; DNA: TGTGCCAGCAGCCCGCAAGGGGGCTCGAACACCGGGGAGCTGTTTTTT
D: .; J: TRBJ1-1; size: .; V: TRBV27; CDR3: CASSWGALNTEAFF; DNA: TGTGCCAGCAGTTGGGGGGCCCTGAACACTGAAGCTTTCTTT
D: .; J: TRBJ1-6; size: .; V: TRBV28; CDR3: CASSSQGSVASPLHF; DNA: TGTGCCAGCAGTTCCCAGGGGAGTGTGGCTTCACCCCTCCACTTT
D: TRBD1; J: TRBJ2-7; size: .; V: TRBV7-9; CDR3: CASSLGWDRSYEQYF; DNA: TGTGCCAGCAGCTTAGGCTGGGACAGGTCCTACGAGCAGTACTTC
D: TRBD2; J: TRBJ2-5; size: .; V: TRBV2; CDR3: CAIGDTSGYQETQYF; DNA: TGTGCCATCGGGGACACTAGCGGGTACCAAGAGACCCAGTACTTC
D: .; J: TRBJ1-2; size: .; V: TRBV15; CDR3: CATSNSSGKGANYGYTF; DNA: TGTGCCACCAGCAATAGTTCAGGGAAGGGGGCTAACTATGGCTACACCTTC
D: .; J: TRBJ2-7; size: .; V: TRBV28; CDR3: CASSLQGETYEQYF; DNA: TGTGCCAGCAGCCTACAGGGCGAGACCTACGAGCAGTACTTC
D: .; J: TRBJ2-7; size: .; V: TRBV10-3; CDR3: CAISPGAEGRAIGEQYF; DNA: TGTGCCATCAGTCCGGGAGCGGAGGGCCGGGCGATTGGAGAGCAGTACTTC
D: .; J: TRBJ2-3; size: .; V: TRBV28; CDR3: CASSPVPGMGTDTQYF; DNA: TGTGCCAGCAGCCCAGTCCCAGGGATGGGGACAGATACGCAGTATTTT
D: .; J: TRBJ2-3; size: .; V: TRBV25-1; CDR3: CASSEGELVMDTQYF; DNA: TGTGCCAGCAGTGAAGGTGAACTAGTGATGGATACGCAGTATTTT
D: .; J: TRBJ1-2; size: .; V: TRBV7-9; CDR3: CASSKRGEGYGYTF; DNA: TGTGCCAGCAGCAAAAGGGGGGAAGGCTATGGCTACACCTTC
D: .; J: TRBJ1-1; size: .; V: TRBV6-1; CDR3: CASSEDPVNTEAFF; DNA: TGTGCCAGCAGTGAAGATCCAGTCAACACTGAAGCTTTCTTT
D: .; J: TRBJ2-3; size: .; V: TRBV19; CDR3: CASSMDREGADTQYF; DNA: TGTGCCAGTAGTATGGACAGGGAGGGGGCAGATACGCAGTATTTT
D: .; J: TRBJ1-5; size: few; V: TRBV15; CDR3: CATSSYSLNQPQHF; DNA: TGTGCCACCAGCAGTTACAGCCTCAATCAGCCCCAGCATTTT
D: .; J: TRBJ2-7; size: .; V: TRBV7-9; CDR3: CASSLGLGLVYEQYF; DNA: TGTGCCAGCAGCTTAGGATTGGGATTGGTTTACGAGCAGTACTTC
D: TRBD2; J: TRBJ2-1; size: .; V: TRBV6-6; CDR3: CASSISGSSWNEQFF; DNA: TGTGCCAGCAGCATTAGCGGGAGCAGCTGGAATGAGCAGTTCTTC
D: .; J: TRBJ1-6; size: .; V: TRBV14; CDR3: CASSPKGGGLDSPLHF; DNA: TGTGCCAGCAGCCCTAAGGGGGGCGGATTGGATTCACCCCTCCACTTT
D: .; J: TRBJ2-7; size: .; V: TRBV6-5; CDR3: CASSFGQHYEQYF; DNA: TGTGCCAGCAGTTTCGGACAACACTACGAGCAGTACTTC
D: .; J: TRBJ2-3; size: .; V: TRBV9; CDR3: CASSVGGITDTQYF; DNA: TGTGCCAGCAGCGTAGGGGGGATCACAGATACGCAGTATTTT